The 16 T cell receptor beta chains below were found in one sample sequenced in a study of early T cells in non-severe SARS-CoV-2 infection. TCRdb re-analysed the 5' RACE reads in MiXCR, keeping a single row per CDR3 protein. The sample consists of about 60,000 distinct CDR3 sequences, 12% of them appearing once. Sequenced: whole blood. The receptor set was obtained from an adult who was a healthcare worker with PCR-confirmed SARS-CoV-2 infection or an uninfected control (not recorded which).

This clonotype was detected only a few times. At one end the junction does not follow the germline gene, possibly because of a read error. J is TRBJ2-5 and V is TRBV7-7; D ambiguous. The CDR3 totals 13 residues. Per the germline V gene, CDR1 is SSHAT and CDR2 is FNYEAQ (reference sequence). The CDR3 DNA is TGTGCTAGCAGCCCCAGCGTCGTAGAGACCCAGTACTTC. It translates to CASSPSVVETQYF.

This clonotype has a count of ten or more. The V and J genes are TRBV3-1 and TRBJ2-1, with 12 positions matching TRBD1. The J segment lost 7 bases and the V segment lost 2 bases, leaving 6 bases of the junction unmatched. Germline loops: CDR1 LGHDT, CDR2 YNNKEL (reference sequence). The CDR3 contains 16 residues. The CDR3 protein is CASSQRSGQGANEQFF. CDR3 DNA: TGTGCCAGCAGCCAAAGATCGGGACAGGGGGCAAATGAGCAGTTCTTC.

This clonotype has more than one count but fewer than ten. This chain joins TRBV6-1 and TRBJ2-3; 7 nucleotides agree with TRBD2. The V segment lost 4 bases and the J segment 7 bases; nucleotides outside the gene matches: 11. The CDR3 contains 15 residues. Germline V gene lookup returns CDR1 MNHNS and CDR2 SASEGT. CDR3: CASSGMAGDGYTQYF. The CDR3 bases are TGTGCCAGCAGTGGGATGGCGGGAGATGGGTATACGCAGTATTTT.

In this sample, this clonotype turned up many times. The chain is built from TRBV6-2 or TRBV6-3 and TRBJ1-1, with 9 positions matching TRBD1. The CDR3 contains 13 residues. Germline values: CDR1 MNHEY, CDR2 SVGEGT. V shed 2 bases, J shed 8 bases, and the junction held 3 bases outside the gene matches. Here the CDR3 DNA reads TGTGCCAGCAGTTACGACAGGGGGTCGGAAGCTTTCTTT. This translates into CASSYDRGSEAFF.

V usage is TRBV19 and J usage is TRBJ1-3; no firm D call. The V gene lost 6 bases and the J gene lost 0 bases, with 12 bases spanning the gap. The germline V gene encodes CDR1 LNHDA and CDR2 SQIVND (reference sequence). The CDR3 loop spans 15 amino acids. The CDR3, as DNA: TGTGCCAGTAGGGGCGGACGGTCCTCTGGAAACACCATATATTTT. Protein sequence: CASRGGRSSGNTIYF.

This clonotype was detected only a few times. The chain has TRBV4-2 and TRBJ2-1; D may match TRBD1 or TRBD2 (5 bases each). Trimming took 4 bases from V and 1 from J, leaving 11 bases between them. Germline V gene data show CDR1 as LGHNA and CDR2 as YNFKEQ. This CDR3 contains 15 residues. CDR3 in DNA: TGTGCCAGCAGCCTCGGGACCCAATCCTACAATGAGCAGTTCTTC. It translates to CASSLGTQSYNEQFF.

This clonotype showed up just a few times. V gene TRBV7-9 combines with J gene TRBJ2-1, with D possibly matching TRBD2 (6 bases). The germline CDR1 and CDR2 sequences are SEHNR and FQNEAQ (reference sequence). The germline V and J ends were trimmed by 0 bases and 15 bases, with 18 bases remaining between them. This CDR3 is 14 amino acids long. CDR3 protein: CASSLAQIGSGLFF. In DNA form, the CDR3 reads TGTGCCAGCAGCTTAGCGCAAATCGGGAGTGGTCTGTTCTTC.

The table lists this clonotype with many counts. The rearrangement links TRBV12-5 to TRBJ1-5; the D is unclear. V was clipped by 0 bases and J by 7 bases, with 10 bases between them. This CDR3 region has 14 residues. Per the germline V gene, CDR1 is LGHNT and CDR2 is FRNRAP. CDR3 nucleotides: TGTGCTAGTGGTTTGGTAGGTCTAAGGCAGCCCCAGCATTTT. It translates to CASGLVGLRQPQHF. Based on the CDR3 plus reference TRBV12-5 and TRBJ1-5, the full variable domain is DARVTQTPRHKVTEMGQEVTMRCQPILGHNTVFWYRQTMMQGLELLAYFRNRAPLDDSGMPKDRFSAEMPDATLATLKIQPSEPRDSAVYFCASGLVGLRQPQHFGDGTRLSIL.

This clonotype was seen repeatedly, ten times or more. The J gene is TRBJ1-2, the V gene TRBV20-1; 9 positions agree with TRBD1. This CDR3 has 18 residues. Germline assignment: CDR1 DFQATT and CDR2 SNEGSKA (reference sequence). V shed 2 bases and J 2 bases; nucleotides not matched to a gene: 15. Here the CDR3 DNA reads TGCAGTGCTAGATCCCGTACTAACCCGGGACAGGGCAACTATGGCTACACCTTC. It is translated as CSARSRTNPGQGNYGYTF.

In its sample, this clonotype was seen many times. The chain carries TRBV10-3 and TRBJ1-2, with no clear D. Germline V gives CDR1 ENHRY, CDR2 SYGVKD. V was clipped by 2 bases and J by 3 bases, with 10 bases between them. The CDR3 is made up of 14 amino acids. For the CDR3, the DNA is TGTGCCATCAGTGAGGGTCAGATCGACTATGGCTACACCTTC. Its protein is CAISEGQIDYGYTF.

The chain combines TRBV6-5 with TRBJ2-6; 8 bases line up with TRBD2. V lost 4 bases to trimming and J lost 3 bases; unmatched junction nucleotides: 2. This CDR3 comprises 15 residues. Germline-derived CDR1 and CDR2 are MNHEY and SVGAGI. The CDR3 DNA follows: TGTGCCAGCAGTTCGGGGGGGCTTGGGGCCAACGTCCTGACTTTC. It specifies CASSSGGLGANVLTF.

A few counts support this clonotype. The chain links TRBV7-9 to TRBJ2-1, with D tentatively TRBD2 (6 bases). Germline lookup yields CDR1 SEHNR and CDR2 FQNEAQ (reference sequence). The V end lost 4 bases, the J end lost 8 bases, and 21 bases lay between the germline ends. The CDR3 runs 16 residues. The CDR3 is CASSSLGGDILDEQFF. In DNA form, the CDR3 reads TGTGCCAGCAGCTCCTTGGGGGGAGACATTTTGGATGAGCAGTTCTTC.

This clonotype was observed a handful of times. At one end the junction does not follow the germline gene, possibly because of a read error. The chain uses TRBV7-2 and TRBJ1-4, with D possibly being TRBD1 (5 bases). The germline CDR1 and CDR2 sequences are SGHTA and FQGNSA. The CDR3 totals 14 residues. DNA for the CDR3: TGTGCCAGCAGCCCGGGACGGACTAGTGAAAAACTGTTTTTT. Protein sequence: CASSPGRTSEKLFF.

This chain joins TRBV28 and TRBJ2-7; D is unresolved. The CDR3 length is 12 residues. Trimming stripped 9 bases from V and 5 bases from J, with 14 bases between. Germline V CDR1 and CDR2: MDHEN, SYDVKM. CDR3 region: CASFATNDEQYF. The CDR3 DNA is TGTGCCAGTTTCGCCACTAACGACGAGCAGTACTTC.

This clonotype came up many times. The CDR3 loop is CASSARTGRRDTQYF. CDR3 in DNA: TGTGCCAGCAGTGCCCGGACAGGGAGACGGGATACGCAGTATTTT. The V call is TRBV2, the J call TRBJ2-3, with 8 bases matching TRBD1. V lost 4 bases to trimming and J lost 6 bases; unmatched junction nucleotides: 9. From germline, CDR1 is SNHLY and CDR2 FYNNEI. The CDR3 is 15 amino acids.

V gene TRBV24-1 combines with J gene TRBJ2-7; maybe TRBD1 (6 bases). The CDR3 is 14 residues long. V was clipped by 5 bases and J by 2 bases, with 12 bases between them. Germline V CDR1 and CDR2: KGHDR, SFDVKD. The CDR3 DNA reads TGTGCCACCAGTGCGAGGACAGATGCCTACGAGCAGTACTTC. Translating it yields CATSARTDAYEQYF.